Presented here are 26 T cell receptor beta chains from one specimen sequenced in a study of blood T cell repertoires in COVID-19. Assay used: immunoSEQ multiplex PCR; TCRdb lists only in-frame clones, some missing. The sample lists 75,000 to 95,000 clones, roughly 80% occurring once. Sequencing was carried out using peripheral blood. The receptors were sampled from a human donor in a cohort sampled during active COVID-19.

J is TRBJ2-7 and V is TRBV5-1; no definite D call. The V end lost 4 bases, the J end lost 3 bases, and 8 bases lay between the germline ends. Per the germline V gene, CDR1 is SGHRS and CDR2 is YFSETQ. The CDR3 totals 12 residues. CDR3: CASSLHFYEQYF. In DNA, the CDR3 is TGCGCCAGCAGCCTCCACTTCTACGAGCAGTACTTC.

This sequence joins TRBV4-1 and TRBJ2-3, with D uncertain. The CDR3 totals 14 residues. V was trimmed by 4 bases and J by 1 base, leaving 9 bases between them. From germline, CDR1 is MGHRA and CDR2 YSYEKL. CDR3 loop: CASSPYQGTDTQYF. CDR3 bases: TGCGCCAGCAGCCCCTATCAGGGCACAGATACGCAGTATTTT.

This chain links TRBV4-1 with TRBJ2-1, with 12 bases fitting TRBD2. This CDR3 spans 13 amino acids. V dropped 4 bases and J dropped 9; count of bases not matched to a gene: 1. In germline, CDR1 is MGHRA, CDR2 YSYEKL. The CDR3 spells CASSRLAGAEQFF. DNA for the CDR3: TGCGCCAGCAGCCGACTAGCGGGGGCTGAGCAGTTCTTC.

This clone was detected a few times. This chain joins TRBV7-6 and TRBJ1-1; TRBD1 matches 9 bases. Trimming cost V 5 bases and J 1 base; bases outside gene matches: 2. Germline loops: CDR1 SGHVS, CDR2 FNYEAQ. This CDR3 comprises 14 residues. CDR3 in amino acids: CASSRDRANTEAFF. The CDR3 DNA follows: TGTGCCAGCAGCCGGGACAGGGCGAACACTGAAGCTTTCTTT.

This clone came up a few times. The chain carries TRBV18 and TRBJ2-1, with D perhaps TRBD2 (6 bases). The CDR3 contains 13 residues. Germline V lookup: CDR1 KGHSH, CDR2 LQKENI. The V end lost 3 bases, the J end lost 13 bases, and 16 bases lay between the germline ends. This CDR3 is CASSPRGVEGQFF. CDR3 sequence (DNA): TGTGCCAGCTCACCCCGAGGGGTGGAGGGCCAGTTCTTC.

J is TRBJ2-1 and V is TRBV11-2; D is possibly TRBD1 (5 bases). CDR3 size: 11 residues. Trimming removed 5 bases from V and 7 bases from J, with 6 bases in between. Germline V gene sequence: CDR1 SGHAT, CDR2 FQNNGV. Written as DNA, the CDR3 is TGTGCCAGCAGCACAGGTAATGAGCAGTTCTTC. As protein: CASSTGNEQFF.

This rearrangement joins TRBV11-2 to TRBJ1-1, with 8 bases that match TRBD1. The germline V gene encodes CDR1 SGHAT and CDR2 FQNNGV. The V gene end was trimmed by 4 bases and the J gene end by 11 bases; junction bases not matched to a gene: 12. The CDR3 contains 14 residues. CDR3 in DNA: TGTGCCAGCAGCTCGCCCAGGACAGGGAGTAGGGCTTTCTTT. It yields the protein CASSSPRTGSRAFF. Complete variable domain (other parts from reference TRBV11-2 and TRBJ1-1): EAGVAQSPRYKIIEKRQSVAFWCNPISGHATLYWYQQILGQGPKLLIQFQNNGVVDDSQLPKDRFSAERLKGVDSTLKIQPAKLEDSAVYLCASSSPRTGSRAFFGQGTRLTVV.

V is TRBV4-1 and J is TRBJ2-2; tentatively, D is TRBD1 (6 bases). This CDR3 region has 15 residues. CDR1 MGHRA and CDR2 YSYEKL come from the germline V gene. The V and J ends lost 4 bases and 4 bases respectively, with 13 bases between them. CDR3 nucleotide sequence: TGCGCCAGCAGCCCTGGACCAGGGGCCACCGGGGAGCTGTTTTTT. Amino acid sequence: CASSPGPGATGELFF.

This clone came up once. The J gene is TRBJ2-7, the V gene TRBV6-5; D is possibly TRBD1 (5 bases). Germline V gene sequence: CDR1 MNHEY, CDR2 SVGAGI. The CDR3 consists of 14 residues. Deletions cut 5 bases from V and 0 bases from J, with 11 bases between. Written as DNA, the CDR3 is TGTGCCAGCAGTCGACAGTTGAGCTCCTACGAGCAGTACTTC. Translation: CASSRQLSSYEQYF.

V is TRBV7-7 and J is TRBJ2-5; no reliable D call. The CDR3 has 14 residues. V was shortened by 5 bases and J by 3 bases, with 13 bases between the two germline ends. Germline V lookup: CDR1 SSHAT, CDR2 FNYEAQ (reference sequence). The CDR3 DNA reads as TGTGCCAGCAGCCTCAAGAGTGGTGAAGAGACCCAGTACTTC. Translating it yields CASSLKSGEETQYF.

The sample holds one count of this clone. This CDR3 reads CASSKERGLAYRQQFF. DNA for the CDR3: TGTGCCAGCAGCAAAGAGAGGGGACTAGCGTACCGACAGCAGTTCTTC. V gene TRBV21-1 combines with J gene TRBJ2-1; the table names TRBD2, a call not compared with the DNA. TRBV21-1 is a known pseudogene. This CDR3 is built from 16 residues.

The chain joins TRBV7-9 to TRBJ2-1; TRBD2 matches at 8 bases. The junction had 12 bases not matched to a gene; V was cut back by 5 bases and J by 9 bases. The CDR3 is made up of 15 amino acids. The V gene's germline CDR1 is SEHNR and CDR2 FQNEAQ (reference sequence). DNA for the CDR3: TGTGCCAGCAGCGCACCCGGGACTAGGTCTACTGAGCAGTTCTTC. Protein sequence: CASSAPGTRSTEQFF.

The chain has TRBV6-5 and TRBJ2-3; TRBD1 is a possible D gene (6 bases). The CDR3 totals 15 residues. CDR1 is MNHEY and CDR2 is SVGAGI in the germline V gene. The V and J ends lost 6 bases and 0 bases respectively, with 13 bases between them. As DNA, the CDR3 is TGTGCCAGCAGGCGGACAGCAACTAGCACAGATACGCAGTATTTT. Protein sequence: CASRRTATSTDTQYF.

The chain uses TRBV30 and TRBJ1-2; 9 bases match TRBD1. V gave up 3 bases and J gave up 5 bases; unmatched junction bases: 1. Germline CDR1 GTSNPN, CDR2 SVGIG (reference sequence). The CDR3 is made up of 12 amino acids. CDR3: CAWRDRGYGYTF. The CDR3 DNA sequence: TGTGCCTGGAGGGACAGGGGTTATGGCTACACCTTC. The full variable domain, rest sourced from reference TRBV30 and TRBJ1-2, is SQTIHQWPATLVQPVGSPLSLECTVEGTSNPNLYWYRQAAGRGLQLLFYSVGIGQISSEVPQNLSASRPQDRQFILSSKKLLLSDSGFYLCAWRDRGYGYTFGSGTRLTVV.

About this clone: Additional DNA sequences in this sample encode the identical CDR3. V gene TRBV27 combines with J gene TRBJ2-3, with 9 bases fitting TRBD2. This CDR3 contains 15 residues. V was pared by 2 bases and J by 3 bases, with 3 bases of the junction left unmatched. The germline CDR1 and CDR2 sequences are MNHEY and SMNVEV (reference sequence). CDR3 DNA: TGTGCCAGCAGTTTAGCGGGGGGGCCTACAGATACGCAGTATTTT. This encodes CASSLAGGPTDTQYF.

This clone was detected once. The chain uses TRBV7-3 and TRBJ1-1, with D unresolved. CDR1 is SGHTA and CDR2 is FQGTGA in the germline V gene. The V end lost 5 bases, the J end lost 1 base, and 17 bases lay between the germline ends. This CDR3 spans 16 amino acids. CDR3 bases: TGTGCCAGCAGCCCCCTGGACTCAGGAGGGAACACTGAAGCTTTCTTT. Translated: CASSPLDSGGNTEAFF.

The genes are TRBV5-8 and TRBJ2-5; 14 bases agree with TRBD2. V lost 2 bases, J lost 4 bases, and 4 bases stayed unmatched. Germline CDR1 is SGHTS and CDR2 is YDEGEE. The CDR3 has 16 residues. Here the CDR3 reads CASSLRLAGGRETQYF. For the CDR3, the DNA is TGTGCCAGCAGCTTACGACTAGCGGGGGGGCGAGAGACCCAGTACTTC.

This clone was counted only a few times. The chain has TRBV5-1 and TRBJ2-1, with 9 bases fitting TRBD1. Germline-derived CDR1 and CDR2 are SGHRS and YFSETQ. The CDR3 sequence is 17 residues long. J was trimmed by 7 bases and V by 4 bases; bases with no gene match: 15. The CDR3 nucleotides read TGCGCCAGCAGCGGGGGACAGGGCGCTCTCGGAGGGAATGAGCAGTTCTTC. Amino acid sequence: CASSGGQGALGGNEQFF.

The chain is built from TRBV9 and TRBJ2-7; the match to TRBD2 covers 8 bases. The CDR3 extends over 14 amino acids. Germline trimming cut 4 bases from V and 2 bases from J; bases unmatched to any gene: 5. Germline assignment: CDR1 SGDLS and CDR2 YYNGEE. Written as DNA, the CDR3 is TGTGCCAGCAGCCCGACGGGGGGGGCCTACGAGCAGTACTTC. Translated: CASSPTGGAYEQYF.

This chain connects TRBV30 to TRBJ1-3; TRBD1 might be the D (6 bases). Germline loops: CDR1 GTSNPN, CDR2 SVGIG (reference sequence). Trimming removed 1 base from V and 3 bases from J, with 10 bases in between. The CDR3 runs to 14 residues. The CDR3 DNA sequence: TGTGCCTGGAGTGCACAGGGTGGTGGAAACACCATATATTTT. It translates to CAWSAQGGGNTIYF.

The table lists this clone with a count of one. V usage is TRBV19 and J usage is TRBJ1-1; no firm D call. The CDR3 runs to 14 residues. From germline, CDR1 is LNHDA and CDR2 SQIVND (reference sequence). V was cut by 3 bases and J by 0 bases, with 8 bases left in between. The CDR3 sequence: CASSMSGLNTEAFF. DNA for the CDR3: TGTGCCAGTAGTATGAGCGGGTTGAACACTGAAGCTTTCTTT.

V is TRBV6-5 and J is TRBJ1-2; 9 nucleotides agree with TRBD1. Looked up from germline, CDR1 is MNHEY and CDR2 is SVGAGI. The CDR3 is 15 residues long. V was pared by 0 bases and J by 2 bases, with 1 base of the junction left unmatched. The CDR3 sequence is CASSYSTGGNYGYTF. Written as DNA, the CDR3 is TGTGCCAGCAGTTACTCGACAGGGGGGAACTATGGCTACACCTTC.

V usage is TRBV2 and J usage is TRBJ1-6; D is perhaps TRBD1 (6 bases). The V gene lost 8 bases and the J gene lost 11 bases, with 19 bases spanning the gap. CDR3 length: 14 residues. Germline V gives CDR1 SNHLY, CDR2 FYNNEI. This CDR3 reads CASHRVGVDTPLHF. The CDR3 nucleotides are TGTGCCAGCCACAGGGTGGGGGTTGATACACCCCTCCACTTT.

This chain connects TRBV6-5 to TRBJ2-7; 7 positions match TRBD1. Trimming cost V 6 bases and J 0 bases; bases outside gene matches: 8. The germline V gene encodes CDR1 MNHEY and CDR2 SVGAGI. The CDR3 spans 15 residues. CDR3 in amino acids: CASRFTGTASYEQYF. DNA of the CDR3: TGTGCCAGCAGGTTTACCGGGACAGCCTCCTACGAGCAGTACTTC.

The V and J genes are TRBV5-6 and TRBJ2-5, with D uncertain. The CDR3 totals 11 residues. Trimming removed 5 bases from V and 3 bases from J, with 5 bases in between. Germline lookup yields CDR1 SGHDT and CDR2 YYEEEE. CDR3 residues: CASSLEETQYF. The CDR3 DNA reads as TGTGCCAGCAGTCTAGAAGAGACCCAGTACTTC.

The chain employs TRBV24-1 and TRBJ2-7; D is perhaps TRBD2 (7 bases). The V and J ends lost 3 bases and 2 bases respectively, with 16 bases between them. This CDR3 is 16 amino acids long. CDR1 is KGHDR, CDR2 SFDVKD, per germline. CDR3 in DNA: TGTGCCACCAGTGATCAGGAGGGGGGGGAAGCCTACGAGCAGTACTTC. It codes for CATSDQEGGEAYEQYF.